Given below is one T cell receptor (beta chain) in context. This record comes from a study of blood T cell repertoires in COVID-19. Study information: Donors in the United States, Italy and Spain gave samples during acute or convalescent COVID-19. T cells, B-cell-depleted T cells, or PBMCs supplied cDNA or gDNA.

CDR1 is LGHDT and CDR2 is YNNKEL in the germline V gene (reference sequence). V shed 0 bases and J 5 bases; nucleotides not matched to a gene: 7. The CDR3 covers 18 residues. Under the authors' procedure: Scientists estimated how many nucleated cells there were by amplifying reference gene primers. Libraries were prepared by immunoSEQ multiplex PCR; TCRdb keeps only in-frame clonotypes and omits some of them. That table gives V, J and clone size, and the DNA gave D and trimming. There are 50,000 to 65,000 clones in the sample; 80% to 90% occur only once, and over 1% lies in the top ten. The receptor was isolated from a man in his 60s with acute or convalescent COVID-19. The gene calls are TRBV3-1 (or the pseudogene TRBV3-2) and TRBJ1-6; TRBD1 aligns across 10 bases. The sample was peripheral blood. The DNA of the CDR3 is TGTGCCAGCAGCCAAGAGGGACAGGGGAGTAGCCATAATTCACCCCTCCACTTT. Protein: CASSQEGQGSSHNSPLHF.